Shown below are 6 T cell receptor beta chains from a single sample sequenced in a study of blood T cell repertoires in COVID-19. The repertoire was sequenced with immunoSEQ multiplex PCR; TCRdb's copy has only in-frame clones and lacks some. The top ten clones hold under 9.5% of a sample with 120,000 to 150,000 clones, approximately 84% of them seen once. The material sequenced was peripheral blood. These receptors were taken from a woman older than 75 in a cohort sampled during active or convalescent COVID-19.

The gene calls are TRBV19 and TRBJ2-1; the D gene is possibly TRBD1 (6 bases). The CDR3 loop spans 15 amino acids. Germline V gene data show CDR1 as LNHDA and CDR2 as SQIVND (reference sequence). Trimming shortened V by 6 bases and J by 0 bases, and 12 bases separated the two germline ends. The CDR3 bases are TGTGCCAGTAGAGAACAGGGAAGCTCCTACAATGAGCAGTTCTTC. Translation gives CASREQGSSYNEQFF.

In its sample, this clone was seen once. This chain joins TRBV5-1 and TRBJ1-4, with a tentative D call TRBD1 (6 bases). The CDR3 covers 14 residues. V lost 2 bases and J lost 4, with 9 bases in between. CDR1 and CDR2 from the germline V gene are SGHRS and YFSETQ. This chain's CDR3 is CASSFQGSNEKLFF. In nucleotides, the CDR3 is TGCGCCAGCAGCTTTCAGGGGAGTAATGAAAAACTGTTTTTT.

This chain connects TRBV28 to TRBJ1-5; 8 nucleotides agree with TRBD1. CDR3 size: 12 residues. Losses at the gene ends were 6 bases for V and 5 bases for J; bases not matched to a gene: 0. Per the germline V gene, CDR1 is MDHEN and CDR2 is SYDVKM. DNA of the CDR3: TGTGCCAGCAGGACAGGGGATCAGCCCCAGCATTTT. The encoded protein is CASRTGDQPQHF.

The rearrangement uses TRBV5-1 and TRBJ1-1; 7 bases are shared with TRBD1. The V segment lost 4 bases and the J segment 1 base; nucleotides outside the gene matches: 7. CDR3 length: 15 amino acids. Germline V CDR1 and CDR2: SGHRS, YFSETQ. The CDR3 region is CASSPIGQANTEAFF. The CDR3 DNA follows: TGCGCCAGCAGCCCGATCGGACAGGCGAACACTGAAGCTTTCTTT.

The J gene is TRBJ1-6, the V gene TRBV7-2, with D perhaps matching TRBD1 (6 bases). V was pared by 3 bases and J by 1 base, with 7 bases between. The germline V gene encodes CDR1 SGHTA and CDR2 FQGNSA. The CDR3 runs 15 residues. The CDR3 loop reads CASSFQGSYNSPLHF. CDR3 bases: TGTGCCAGCAGCTTCCAGGGGTCCTATAATTCACCCCTCCACTTT. Using reference TRBV7-2 and TRBJ1-6 for the parts outside the CDR3, the full variable domain is GAGVSQSPSNKVTEKGKDVELRCDPISGHTALYWYRQSLGQGLEFLIYFQGNSAPDKSGLPSDRFSAERTGGSVSTLTIQRTQQEDSAVYLCASSFQGSYNSPLHFGNGTRLTVT.

This clone was detected a few times. This sequence joins TRBV3-1 (or the pseudogene TRBV3-2) and TRBJ2-7; TRBD1 is a possible D gene (6 bases). V was shortened by 7 bases and J by 9 bases, with 7 bases between the two germline ends. Germline V lookup: CDR1 LGHDT, CDR2 YNNKEL (reference sequence). This CDR3 region has 9 residues. The CDR3 DNA follows: TGTGCCAGCACCAGGGGGCAGTACGTC. It encodes CASTRGQYV.